The T cell receptor beta chain described here comes from a study of blood T cell repertoires in COVID-19. Adults between roughly 18 and 89 years of age took part from under 25 US areas. Categorization into cohorts depended on clinical history that participants reported. Original handling: Estimates of nucleated cell counts were drawn from the amplification of reference gene primers. Libraries were prepared by immunoSEQ multiplex PCR; TCRdb keeps only in-frame clonotypes and omits some of them. V, J and clone size are taken as reported in that table, and D and trimming were inferred from the DNA itself. Among 200,000 to 250,000 clones listed, around 81% were seen once. The V gene's germline CDR1 is SEHNR and CDR2 FQNEAQ (reference sequence). The CDR3 length is 16 residues. V shed 3 bases, J shed 3 bases, and the junction held 7 bases outside the gene matches.

The gene calls are TRBV7-9 and TRBJ2-1, with 8 bases aligning to TRBD2. Sequenced input: PBMCs or T cells enriched from blood (not recorded which). The clonotype originates from a woman between 50 and 59 years old with acute COVID-19. The CDR3 nucleotides read TGTGCCAGCAGCTTTTGGCTAGCGGGTCTCTACAATGAGCAGTTCTTC. Translated: CASSFWLAGLYNEQFF. The full variable domain, its missing parts supplied by reference TRBV7-9 and TRBJ2-1, is DTGVSQNPRHKITKRGQNVTFRCDPISEHNRLYWYRQTLGQGPEFLTYFQNEAQLEKSRLLSDRFSAERPKGSFSTLEIQRTEQGDSAMYLCASSFWLAGLYNEQFFGPGTRLTVL.